The rows below give T cell receptor beta chains drawn from one sample of a study of blood T cells in healthy people across ages. TCRdb reprocessed the 5' RACE reads with MiXCR, giving one entry per CDR3 protein. This sample has about 1.8 million distinct CDR3 sequences, with 40% to 55% found just once. The sequenced material came from blood. The receptors shown here come from a middle-aged woman in good health. Both conserved end residues are part of each CDR3.

TRBJ2-3,TRBV7-3,CASSARDEGSDTQYF
TRBJ2-7,TRBV14,CASSQGLAGARYRYEQYF
TRBJ2-1,TRBV12-3/TRBV12-4,CASIHGGRGNEQFF
TRBJ2-5,TRBV29-1,CSVVTGAGETQYF
TRBJ2-1,TRBV24-1,CATSETGTGADNEQFF
TRBJ2-1,TRBV6-2/TRBV6-3,CASSYSRNEQFF
TRBJ1-2,TRBV7-8,CASSLADFEGYGYTF
TRBJ2-3,TRBV20-1,CSADRSGTSGGASGGTDTQYF
TRBJ1-6,TRBV10-2,CASSETGGGNSPLHF
TRBJ1-6,TRBV5-6,CASSIRQNSPLHF
TRBJ2-3,TRBV7-3,CASSFLVPISNTDTQYF
TRBJ2-7,TRBV12-3/TRBV12-4,CASSFAQGADEQYF
TRBJ1-2,TRBV10-3,CAISPELNYGYTF
TRBJ1-2,TRBV28,CASSLRGARGYTF
TRBJ2-3,TRBV6-1,CASSEVVRGGTDTQYF
.,TRBV3-1,CASSRPLGRWSEQYF
TRBJ2-1,TRBV27,CASRHTGTGAYNEQFF
TRBJ2-7,TRBV3-1,CASSQLQGNSYERYF
TRBJ2-5,TRBV20-1,CSAIRTSGAFQETQYF
TRBJ2-7,TRBV7-2,CASSLELAGAVSYEQYF
TRBJ1-2,TRBV5-1,CASKGQVYGYTF
TRBJ2-3,TRBV11-3,CASSSWASGGRDTQYF
TRBJ2-7,TRBV3-1,CASSQSYRVEEDYEQYF
TRBJ2-1,TRBV19,CASSIVGAPAGGLSANEQFF
TRBJ2-1,TRBV20-1,CSAREGAPPREQFF
TRBJ2-3,TRBV5-1,CASSIREARTDTQYF
TRBJ1-2,TRBV20-1,CSAPGTYDGYTF
TRBJ1-1,TRBV6-1,CASRVTWNTEAFF
TRBJ2-5,TRBV29-1,CSVGDGTQYF
TRBJ2-7,TRBV13,CASTGQGQNEYEQYF
TRBJ1-1,TRBV4-2,CASVDRGLATEAFF
TRBJ1-2,TRBV28,CASSLFPSSDLQGPNYGYTF
TRBJ1-2,TRBV3-1,CASSHPVHGYTF
TRBJ2-1,TRBV7-2,CASRRDSGRQGEQFF
TRBJ2-5,TRBV4-3,CASSPSRGLETQYF
TRBJ1-2,TRBV7-2,CANSLLGTGAAYGYTF
TRBJ2-2,TRBV9,CASSDTGSTGELFF
TRBJ2-3,TRBV10-3,CAISLLGDTQYF
TRBJ2-1,TRBV20-1,CSARSGGLYNEQFF
TRBJ1-4,TRBV6-2/TRBV6-3,CASSYRKGQTSEKLFF
TRBJ2-7,TRBV20-1,CSARDVHPYEQYF
TRBJ2-7,TRBV5-1,CASSIGEGYEQYF
TRBJ2-6,TRBV12-3/TRBV12-4,CASSLARDKAGANVLTF
TRBJ2-3,TRBV9,CASSSETHRAGTDTQYF
TRBJ2-1,TRBV6-2/TRBV6-3,CASTYGAGGTLYEQFF
TRBJ2-7,TRBV6-6,CASKDGSGEQYF
TRBJ1-6,TRBV5-4,CASSLQGRGSPLHF
TRBJ1-1,TRBV5-1,CASTPEVPTEAFF
TRBJ2-4,TRBV4-2,CASSQEDSQYF
TRBJ2-3,TRBV7-8,CASSSMDRASDTQYF
TRBJ1-5,TRBV20-1,CSARDPTQRNQPQHF
TRBJ2-3,TRBV9,CASSVGMAGSDTQYF